The entry below gives a single TCR beta chain sequence along with its context. Its specific antigen is unknown. One base away there is no much larger clone; base qualities are not given. Profiling of TCR beta VDJ combinations and CDR3 sequences used genomic DNA as the template. An Illumina HiSeq 2000 was used for TCR repertoire sequencing. Regarding the original processing steps: Repertoires were assessed using TRBV/TRBJ rearrangement plots, CDR3 size and DJ length profiles, and Simpson's diversity index. The most abundant DNA sequence in the deep sequencing data was taken as the immunodominant clone. CDR3 amino acid sequences were screened for sharing across subjects and were compared with published repertoires and the VDJdb database. TCRdb itself trimmed the public reads at Q25 with fastp, ran MiXCR and retained productive beta chains. Entries are consolidated by CDR3 protein sequence, retaining the most common genes and DNA. The V and J calls shown here were made by TCRdb, not taken from the authors' results. The sample table shows about 210,000 distinct CDR3 sequences, and over 60% are seen once. The ten largest clones take up 25% to 35% of the sample.

In the study, sorted CD4+ and CD8+ blood T cells from patients with severe aplastic anemia and from healthy subjects underwent deep sequencing of TCR repertoires. Ficoll-Paque density gradient centrifugation was used to isolate peripheral blood mononuclear cells. Before DNA was extracted, CD4+ and CD8+ T cells were sorted using either FACS or magnetic beads. This record belongs to a study of CD8+CD57+ T cells in acquired aplastic anemia listed by TCRdb under 2018. At the level of the whole study: DNA extracted from sorted CD4+ and CD8+ cells had a mean of approximately 3 ug, with a range of 0.2 to 27.4 ug. Healthy donor samples averaged around 9.8 million reads for CD4+ and roughly 11 million for CD8+ cells. Points the paper makes about the study in general: CD8+ Simpson's diversity did not differ significantly between patients and healthy controls (P=0.060). Roughly 29 CD8+ CDR3 sequences were found in both patients and controls but appeared to be highly expressed in patients and within the immunodominant clones of the patients.

V is shortened by 6 bases, J by 0 bases, and the region joining them spans 15 bases. The CDR1 and CDR2 encoded by the germline V gene (reference sequence) are MNHNY and SVGAGI. The CDR3, cysteine through phenylalanine, is 15 amino acids long. The retained sequence is limited to the CDR3, 45 bases, with the frame set at the first base. Sequencing was performed on sorted CD4+, CD8+, or CD8+CD57+ T cells (not recorded which) from PBMCs. The rearranged segments are TRBV6-6 and TRBJ2-7, with the D segment possibly TRBD1 or TRBD2, each aligning over 5 bases. The sequence was obtained from a human donor in good health. The CDR3 has the sequence CASSSGASSSYEQYF. The nucleotides read TGTGCCAGCAGCTCCGGGGCTAGCAGCTCCTACGAGCAGTACTTC.